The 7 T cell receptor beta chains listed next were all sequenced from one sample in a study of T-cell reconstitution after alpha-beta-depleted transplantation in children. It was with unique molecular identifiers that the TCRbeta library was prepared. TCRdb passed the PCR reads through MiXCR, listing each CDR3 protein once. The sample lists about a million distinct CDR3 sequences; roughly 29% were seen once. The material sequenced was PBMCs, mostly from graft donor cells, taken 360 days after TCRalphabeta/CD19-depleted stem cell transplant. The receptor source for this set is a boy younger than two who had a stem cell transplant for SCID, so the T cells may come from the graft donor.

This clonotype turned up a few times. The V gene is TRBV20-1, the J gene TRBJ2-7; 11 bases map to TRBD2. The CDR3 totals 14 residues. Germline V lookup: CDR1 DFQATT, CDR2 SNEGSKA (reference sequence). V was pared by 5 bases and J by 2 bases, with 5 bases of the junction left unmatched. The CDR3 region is CSAVAGGSAYEQYF. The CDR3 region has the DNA TGCAGTGCTGTAGCGGGGGGGAGCGCCTACGAGCAGTACTTC.

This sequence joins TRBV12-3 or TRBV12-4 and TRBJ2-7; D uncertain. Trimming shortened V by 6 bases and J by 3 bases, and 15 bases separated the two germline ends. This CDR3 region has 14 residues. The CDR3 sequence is CASSPHSVGYEQYF. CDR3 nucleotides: TGTGCCAGCAGCCCCCATTCGGTTGGCTACGAGCAGTACTTC.

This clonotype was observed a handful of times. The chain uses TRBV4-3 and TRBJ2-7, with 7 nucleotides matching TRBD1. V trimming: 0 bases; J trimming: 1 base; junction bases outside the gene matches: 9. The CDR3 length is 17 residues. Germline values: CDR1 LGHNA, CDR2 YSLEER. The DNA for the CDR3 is TGCGCCAGCAGCCAAGAGAGTGTGGGACAGACATCCTACGAGCAGTACTTC. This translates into CASSQESVGQTSYEQYF.

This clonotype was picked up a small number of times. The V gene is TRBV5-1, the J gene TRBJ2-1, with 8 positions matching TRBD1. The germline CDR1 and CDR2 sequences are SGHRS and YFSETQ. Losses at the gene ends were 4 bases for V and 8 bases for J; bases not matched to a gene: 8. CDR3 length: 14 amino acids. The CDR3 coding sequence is TGCGCCAGCAGCATCGGACAGGGTACCGATGAGCAGTTCTTC. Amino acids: CASSIGQGTDEQFF.

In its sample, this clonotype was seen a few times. CDR3 residues: CSVSTGELNTEAFF. In nucleotides, the CDR3 is TGCAGCGTTAGCACAGGGGAATTGAACACTGAAGCTTTCTTT. V gene TRBV29-1 combines with J gene TRBJ1-1; 7 bases line up with TRBD1. V shed 5 bases, J shed 0 bases, and the junction held 6 bases outside the gene matches. From germline, CDR1 is SQVTM and CDR2 ANQGSEA. The CDR3 has 14 residues. Variable domain in full (rest from reference TRBV29-1 and TRBJ1-1): SAVISQKPSRDICQRGTSLTIQCQVDSQVTMMFWYRQQPGQSLTLIATANQGSEATYESGFVIDKFPISRPNLTFSTLTVSNMSPEDSSIYLCSVSTGELNTEAFFGQGTRLTVV.

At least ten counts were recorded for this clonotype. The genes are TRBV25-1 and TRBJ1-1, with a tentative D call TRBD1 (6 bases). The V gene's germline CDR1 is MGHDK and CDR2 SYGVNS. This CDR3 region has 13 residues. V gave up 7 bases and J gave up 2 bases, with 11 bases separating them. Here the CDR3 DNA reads TGTGCCAGCACGGGGGGGCTTAACACTGAAGCTTTCTTT. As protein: CASTGGLNTEAFF. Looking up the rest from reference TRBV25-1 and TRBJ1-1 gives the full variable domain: EADIYQTPRYLVIGTGKKITLECSQTMGHDKMYWYQQDPGMELHLIHYSYGVNSTEKGDLSSESTVSRIRTEHFPLTLESARPSHTSQYLCASTGGLNTEAFFGQGTRLTVV.

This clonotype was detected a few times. Here the CDR3 DNA reads TGTGCCAGCAGCTTCCCCGAGTTGTCCCAAGAGACCCAGTACTTC. Translating it yields CASSFPELSQETQYF. This chain links TRBV6-5 with TRBJ2-5; the D is unclear. V was cut by 6 bases and J by 1 base, with 15 bases left in between. This CDR3 has 15 amino acids. In germline, CDR1 is MNHEY, CDR2 SVGAGI.